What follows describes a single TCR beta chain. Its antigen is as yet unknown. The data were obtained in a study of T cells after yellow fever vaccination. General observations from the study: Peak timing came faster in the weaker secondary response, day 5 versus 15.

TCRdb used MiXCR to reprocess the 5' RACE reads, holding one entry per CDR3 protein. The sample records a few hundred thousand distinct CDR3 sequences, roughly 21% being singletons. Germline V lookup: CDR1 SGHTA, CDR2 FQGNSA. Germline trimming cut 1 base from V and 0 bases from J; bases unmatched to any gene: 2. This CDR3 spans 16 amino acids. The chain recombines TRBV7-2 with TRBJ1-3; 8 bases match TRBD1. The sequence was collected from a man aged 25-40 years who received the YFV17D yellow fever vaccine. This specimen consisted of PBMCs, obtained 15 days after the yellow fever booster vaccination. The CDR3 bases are TGTGCCAGCAGCTTAGGGGACAGGATCTCTGGAAACACCATATATTTT. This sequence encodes CASSLGDRISGNTIYF.